This record concerns one T cell receptor (beta chain) sequence. Original processing notes: For nucleated cells, counts were estimated from reference gene primer amplification. Generated by immunoSEQ multiplex PCR, the TCRdb table keeps only in-frame clones and is missing some. D and trimming come from the DNA, and the V and J calls and clone size come from that table. Seen here are some 190,000 clones, 70% to 90% observed once, and the top ten hold approximately 4%. The record originates from a study of blood T cell repertoires in COVID-19. About the research overall: The analysed material was cDNA or gDNA that came from T cells, B-cell-depleted T cells, or PBMCs.

Trimming took off 3 bases at V and 2 bases at J, with 10 bases between the two ends. CDR3 length equals 13 residues. Germline lookup yields CDR1 GTSNPN and CDR2 SVGIG (reference sequence). The clonotype comes from a human donor in a cohort sampled during active COVID-19. Sequencing input: peripheral blood. The chain is built from TRBV30 and TRBJ1-1; possible D gene TRBD1, 6 bases. The chain's CDR3 is CAWRGAANTEAFF. CDR3 in DNA: TGTGCCTGGAGGGGGGCGGCCAACACTGAAGCTTTCTTT.